Shown below are 21 T cell receptor beta chains from a single sample sequenced in a study of beta chain features in type 1 diabetes. Expressed TCRB transcripts were sequenced because the entire RNA isolate underwent reverse transcription. Here immunoSEQ multiplex PCR was the method, and the copy in TCRdb shows in-frame clones only, minus some. The data hold some 160,000 clones, with about 9.8% observed a single time. Sequencing was performed on central memory CD4+ T cells from blood. The receptors originated from a woman under 30 in good health.

This clone was observed a handful of times. V is TRBV5-4 and J is TRBJ1-2, with TRBD1 matching 7 bases. Germline loops: CDR1 SGHNT, CDR2 YYREEE (reference sequence). V lost 4 bases, J lost 1 base, and 4 bases stayed unmatched. The CDR3 covers 14 residues. CDR3 residues: CASSPGTDNYGYTF. The CDR3, as DNA: TGTGCCAGCAGCCCCGGGACAGATAACTATGGCTACACCTTC.

The table lists this clone with many counts. The CDR3 DNA reads as TGTGCCAGTAGTTGGCTTGGACAGGGAGGCGAGACCCAGTACTTC. The encoded protein is CASSWLGQGGETQYF. This chain uses TRBV19 with TRBJ2-5, with TRBD1 matching over 8 bases. The ends lost 5 bases at V and 5 bases at J; junction bases unmatched: 10. Germline loops: CDR1 LNHDA, CDR2 SQIVND (reference sequence). This CDR3 has 15 residues.

This clone has only a few counts. This sequence joins TRBV10-3 and TRBJ2-7, with 12 positions matching TRBD2. CDR1 and CDR2 (germline): ENHRY, SYGVKD. With 4 bases clipped from V and 6 bases from J, the junction kept 7 bases outside the gene matches. The CDR3 runs 15 residues. The CDR3 spells CAISVSSGRAGEQYF. The CDR3 DNA is TGTGCCATCAGTGTTTCTAGCGGGAGGGCGGGCGAGCAGTACTTC.

The chain is built from TRBV18 and TRBJ1-2; maybe TRBD1 (6 bases). Germline lookup yields CDR1 KGHSH and CDR2 LQKENI. Trimming pared 3 bases from V and 3 bases from J, leaving 14 bases between. This CDR3 is built from 15 residues. CDR3 amino acids: CASSPGRGADYGYTF. The CDR3 DNA reads TGTGCCAGCTCACCGGGACGGGGGGCGGACTATGGCTACACCTTC.

This chain uses TRBV9 with TRBJ2-3, with 8 bases matching TRBD2. CDR3 length: 16 amino acids. The ends lost 3 bases at V and 4 bases at J; junction bases unmatched: 10. Germline V gene lookup returns CDR1 SGDLS and CDR2 YYNGEE. CDR3 sequence reads: CASSARGGVSADTQYF. The CDR3 DNA sequence: TGTGCCAGCAGCGCCCGGGGGGGGGTAAGCGCAGATACGCAGTATTTT.

This clone was detected a few times. This rearrangement joins TRBV11-2 to TRBJ2-3; possible D gene TRBD1, 5 bases. Germline V gives CDR1 SGHAT, CDR2 FQNNGV. CDR3 length equals 14 residues. Trimming removed 9 bases at V and 2 bases at J, with 15 bases between. CDR3 DNA sequence: TGTGCCAGTAAGACGGATGGGGCCACAGATACGCAGTATTTT. The encoded protein is CASKTDGATDTQYF.

The chain joins TRBV4-1 to TRBJ2-7; 16 bases are shared with TRBD2. V was clipped by 3 bases and J by 6 bases; unmatched bases: 11. The CDR3 runs to 18 residues. Germline CDR1 is MGHRA and CDR2 is YSYEKL. Here the CDR3 DNA reads TGCGCCAGCAGCCAGGGGACTAGCGGGGGGGCCTTTGAGCGCGAGCAGTACTTC. As protein: CASSQGTSGGAFEREQYF.

The chain is built from TRBV15 and TRBJ2-1; 10 nucleotides line up with TRBD2. Germline V gives CDR1 LNHNV, CDR2 YYDKDF (reference sequence). This CDR3 is built from 18 residues. V gave up 0 bases and J gave up 8 bases; unmatched junction bases: 13. The CDR3 protein is CATSRDGSSGRAGYEQFF. Here the CDR3 DNA reads TGTGCCACCAGCAGAGATGGGTCGAGCGGGAGGGCCGGGTATGAGCAGTTCTTC. The complete variable domain, with remaining parts taken from reference TRBV15 and TRBJ2-1, reads DAMVIQNPRYQVTQFGKPVTLSCSQTLNHNVMYWYQQKSSQAPKLLFHYYDKDFNNEADTPDNFQSRRPNTSFCFLDIRSPGLGDTAMYLCATSRDGSSGRAGYEQFFGPGTRLTVL.

This clone came up a few times. The genes are TRBV9 and TRBJ2-2; D unresolved. The CDR3 is 12 amino acids. V lost 4 bases and J lost 2, with 3 bases in between. The germline gives CDR1 SGDLS, CDR2 YYNGEE. CDR3 region: CASSLNTGELFF. The DNA of the CDR3 is TGTGCCAGCAGCTTAAACACCGGGGAGCTGTTTTTT.

The J gene is TRBJ2-1, the V gene TRBV7-9; 9 bases are a match to TRBD2. This CDR3 region has 17 residues. Trimming cost V 0 bases and J 2 bases; bases outside gene matches: 5. Per germline, CDR1 SEHNR and CDR2 FQNEAQ (reference sequence). The CDR3 DNA sequence: TGTGCCAGCAGCTTAGCGGGCGGGAGGGTAACCTACAATGAGCAGTTCTTC. Protein product: CASSLAGGRVTYNEQFF.

There are a few counts of this clone. The chain has TRBV5-1 and TRBJ2-1, with 10 bases aligning to TRBD2. CDR3 length equals 15 residues. The V gene end was trimmed by 7 bases and the J gene end by 4 bases; junction bases not matched to a gene: 8. Germline V lookup: CDR1 SGHRS, CDR2 YFSETQ. In nucleotides, the CDR3 is TGCGCCAGCCAGGAAGGGACTAGCGCATACAATGAGCAGTTCTTC. This sequence encodes CASQEGTSAYNEQFF.

The CDR3 region is CASSPAQSDYGYTF. The CDR3 DNA reads as TGTGCCAGCTCACCAGCCCAAAGCGACTATGGCTACACCTTC. The chain couples TRBV18 to TRBJ1-2; no clear D. Trimming removed 2 bases at V and 3 bases at J, with 10 bases between. There are 14 residues in the CDR3. Germline V gene data show CDR1 as KGHSH and CDR2 as LQKENI.

In its sample, this clone was seen a few times. V and J are TRBV18 and TRBJ1-2; D is perhaps TRBD1 (6 bases). The CDR3 sequence is 14 residues long. Between the trimmed V and J ends, which lost 2 bases and 4 bases, there was a span of 11 bases. Germline values: CDR1 KGHSH, CDR2 LQKENI. CDR3 residues: CASSPSRDTYGYTF. CDR3 sequence (DNA): TGTGCCAGCTCACCAAGCAGGGACACCTATGGCTACACCTTC.

This clone turned up a few times. The chain has TRBV10-3 and TRBJ2-7; D possibly corresponds to TRBD2 (5 bases). CDR1 is ENHRY, CDR2 SYGVKD, per germline. The V end lost 2 bases, the J end lost 2 bases, and 7 bases lay between the germline ends. The CDR3 has 13 amino acids. Here the CDR3 DNA reads TGTGCCATCAGTGAGCGGGGTCCCTACGAGCAGTACTTC. Its protein is CAISERGPYEQYF.

The chain uses TRBV11-2 and TRBJ2-1; 14 bases align to TRBD2. Germline V CDR1 and CDR2: SGHAT, FQNNGV. Germline trimming cut 3 bases from V and 6 bases from J; bases unmatched to any gene: 7. CDR3 length: 17 residues. CDR3 amino acids: CASSFWGLAGESNEQFF. CDR3 DNA: TGTGCCAGCAGCTTTTGGGGACTAGCGGGAGAAAGCAATGAGCAGTTCTTC.

This clone was recorded a few times. V and J are TRBV5-8 and TRBJ1-2; 9 bases line up with TRBD1. CDR1 SGHTS and CDR2 YDEGEE come from the germline V gene. The CDR3 consists of 14 residues. The V and J ends lost 2 bases and 4 bases, in that order; junction bases with no gene match: 3. The CDR3 reads CASSFGTGPYGYTF. CDR3 in DNA: TGTGCCAGCAGCTTCGGGACAGGGCCCTATGGCTACACCTTC.

This clone was counted only a few times. This chain connects TRBV30 to TRBJ2-1; D gene uncertain. Between the trimmed V and J ends, which lost 2 bases and 3 bases, there was a span of 8 bases. Germline V gene sequence: CDR1 GTSNPN, CDR2 SVGIG (reference sequence). This CDR3 comprises 13 residues. CDR3 sequence reads: CAWSLLGYNEQFF. Written as DNA, the CDR3 is TGTGCCTGGAGTTTGCTCGGCTACAATGAGCAGTTCTTC.

This clone was observed a handful of times. This chain uses TRBV7-3 with TRBJ1-2; D is undetermined. The CDR3 totals 17 residues. V was shortened by 1 base and J by 4 bases, with 19 bases between the two germline ends. The germline V gene has CDR1 SGHTA and CDR2 FQGTGA. CDR3 sequence (DNA): TGTGCCAGCAGCTTAATCGGGTGGCTCATCCGTCTCTATGGCTACACCTTC. It encodes CASSLIGWLIRLYGYTF.

Comment on this clone: At one boundary the junction diverges from the germline segment, which might be a read error. The chain has TRBV29-1 and TRBJ2-3, with no clear D. Germline V lookup: CDR1 SQVTM, CDR2 ANQGSEA. The CDR3 is 11 amino acids. The CDR3 nucleotides are TGCAGCCTTGAACTATCAGATACGCAGTATTTT. Translating gives CSLELSDTQYF.

This chain joins TRBV6-5 and TRBJ2-1; D gene unclear. V was clipped by 8 bases and J by 4 bases, with 15 bases between them. This CDR3 is built from 14 residues. The V gene's germline CDR1 is MNHEY and CDR2 SVGAGI. This chain's CDR3 is CASAYRSQYNEQFF. The CDR3 DNA follows: TGTGCCAGCGCCTATAGGTCACAGTACAATGAGCAGTTCTTC.

The V and J genes are TRBV27 and TRBJ2-2, with TRBD2 matching 8 bases. Germline loops: CDR1 MNHEY, CDR2 SMNVEV (reference sequence). The CDR3 extends over 15 amino acids. With V trimmed by 5 bases and J by 3 bases, 5 bases remained unmatched. The CDR3 loop reads CASSVGLVYTGELFF. In nucleotides, the CDR3 is TGTGCCAGCAGTGTGGGACTAGTCTACACCGGGGAGCTGTTTTTT.